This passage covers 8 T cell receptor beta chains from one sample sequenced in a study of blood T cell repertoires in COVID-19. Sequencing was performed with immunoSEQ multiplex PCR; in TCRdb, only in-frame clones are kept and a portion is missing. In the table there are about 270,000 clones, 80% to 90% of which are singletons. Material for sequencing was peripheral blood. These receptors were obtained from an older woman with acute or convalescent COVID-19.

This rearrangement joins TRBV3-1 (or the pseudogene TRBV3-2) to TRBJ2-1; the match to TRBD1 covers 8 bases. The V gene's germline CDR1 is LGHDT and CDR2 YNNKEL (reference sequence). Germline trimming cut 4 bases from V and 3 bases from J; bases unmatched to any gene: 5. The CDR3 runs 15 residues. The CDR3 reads CASSPTGGNYNEQFF. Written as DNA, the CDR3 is TGTGCCAGCAGCCCCACAGGGGGGAACTACAATGAGCAGTTCTTC.

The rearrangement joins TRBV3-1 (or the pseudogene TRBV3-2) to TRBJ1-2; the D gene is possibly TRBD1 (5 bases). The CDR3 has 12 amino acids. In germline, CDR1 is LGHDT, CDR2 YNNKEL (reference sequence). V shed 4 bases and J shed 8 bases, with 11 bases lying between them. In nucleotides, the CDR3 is TGTGCCAGCAGCCCAGGGCATGGGGGCTACACCTTC. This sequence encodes CASSPGHGGYTF.

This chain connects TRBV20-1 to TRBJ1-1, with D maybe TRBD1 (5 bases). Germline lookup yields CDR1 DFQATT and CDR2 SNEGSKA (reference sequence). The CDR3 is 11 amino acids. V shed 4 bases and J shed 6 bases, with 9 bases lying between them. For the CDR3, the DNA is TGCAGTGCTATCAGGGAACCTGAAGCTTTCTTT. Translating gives CSAIREPEAFF.

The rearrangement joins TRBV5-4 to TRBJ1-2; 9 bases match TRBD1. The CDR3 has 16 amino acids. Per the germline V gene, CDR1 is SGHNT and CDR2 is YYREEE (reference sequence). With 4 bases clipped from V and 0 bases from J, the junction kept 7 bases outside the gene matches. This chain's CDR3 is CASSPGTGLANYGYTF. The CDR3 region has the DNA TGTGCCAGCAGCCCTGGGACAGGGCTAGCTAACTATGGCTACACCTTC.

CDR3 protein: CASSGDTRIQFF. The CDR3 DNA sequence: TGCGCCAGCAGTGGTGACACCAGGATTCAGTTCTTC. The chain combines TRBV10-1 with TRBJ2-1, with no clear D. The CDR3 extends over 12 amino acids. CDR1 and CDR2 (germline): WNHNN, SYGVQD (reference sequence). Trimming stripped 4 bases from V and 13 bases from J, with 14 bases between.

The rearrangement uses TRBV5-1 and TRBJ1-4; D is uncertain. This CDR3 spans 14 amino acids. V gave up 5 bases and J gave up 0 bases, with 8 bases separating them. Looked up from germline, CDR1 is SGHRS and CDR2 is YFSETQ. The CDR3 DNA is TGCGCCAGCAGGGCAGGTGCAACTAATGAAAAACTGTTTTTT. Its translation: CASRAGATNEKLFF.

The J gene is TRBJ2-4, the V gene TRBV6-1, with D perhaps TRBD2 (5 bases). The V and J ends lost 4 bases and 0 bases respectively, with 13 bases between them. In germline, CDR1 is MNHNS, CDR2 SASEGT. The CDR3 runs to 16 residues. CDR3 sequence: CASSVVTSLAKNIQYF. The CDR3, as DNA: TGTGCCAGCAGTGTAGTCACTAGTCTAGCCAAAAACATTCAGTACTTC.

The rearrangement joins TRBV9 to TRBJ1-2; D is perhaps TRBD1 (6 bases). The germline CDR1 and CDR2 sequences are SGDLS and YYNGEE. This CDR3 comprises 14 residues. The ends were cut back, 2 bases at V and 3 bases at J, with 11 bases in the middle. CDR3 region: CASSVGAGDYGYTF. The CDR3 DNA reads TGTGCCAGCAGCGTCGGTGCAGGGGACTATGGCTACACCTTC.